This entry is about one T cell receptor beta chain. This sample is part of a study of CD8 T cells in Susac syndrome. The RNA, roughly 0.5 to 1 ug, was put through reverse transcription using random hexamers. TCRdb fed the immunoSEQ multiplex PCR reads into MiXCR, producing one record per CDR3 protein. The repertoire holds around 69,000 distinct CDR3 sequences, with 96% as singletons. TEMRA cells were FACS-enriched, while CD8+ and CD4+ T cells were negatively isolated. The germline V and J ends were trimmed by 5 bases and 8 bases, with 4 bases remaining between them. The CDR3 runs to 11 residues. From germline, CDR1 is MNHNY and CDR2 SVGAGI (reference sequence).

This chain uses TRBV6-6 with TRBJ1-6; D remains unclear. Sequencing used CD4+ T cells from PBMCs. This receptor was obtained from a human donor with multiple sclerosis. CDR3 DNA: TGTGCCAGCAGTCGAGATTCACCCCTCCACTTT. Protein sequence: CASSRDSPLHF.